Listed below are T cell receptor beta chains from one sample, sequenced in a study of T-cell reconstitution after alpha-beta-depleted transplantation in children. MiXCR, applied by TCRdb to the PCR reads, yields one record per CDR3 protein. The repertoire holds approximately 650,000 distinct CDR3 sequences, with around 13% as singletons. Sequenced here: PBMCs, sampled before TCRalphabeta/CD19-depleted stem cell transplant. These receptors came from a girl aged 2-10 years with congenital amegakaryocytic thrombocytopenia, due to receive a stem cell transplant. The CDR3 runs from the conserved cysteine through the conserved F or W. Each record gives: D gene, V gene, clone size, J gene, CDR3 protein, CDR3 DNA. A D gene is named only where the DNA matches it firmly. The size of a clone is reported for some rows only, either as once, few or many, or as a class for expanded clones.

TRBD1,TRBV28,.,TRBJ2-1,CASRMTGGENNEQFF,TGTGCCAGCAGAATGACAGGGGGGGAAAACAATGAGCAGTTCTTC
TRBD1,TRBV20-1,.,TRBJ2-5,CSARRGTVQETQYF,TGCAGTGCTAGAAGAGGGACAGTCCAAGAGACCCAGTACTTC
.,TRBV19,.,TRBJ2-2,CASSSTSSGGGELFF,TGTGCCAGTAGTAGTACTAGCTCTGGAGGCGGGGAGCTGTTTTTT
TRBD2,TRBV15,.,TRBJ2-1,CATSRSRTSGIIEQFF,TGTGCCACCAGCAGATCGCGGACTAGCGGGATCATTGAGCAGTTCTTC
.,TRBV20-1,many,TRBJ2-1,CSARASGEQFF,TGCAGTGCTAGAGCCTCGGGAGAGCAGTTCTTC
.,TRBV12-3/TRBV12-4,few,TRBJ2-2,CASSRKGQHTGELFF,TGTGCCAGCAGCCGGAAAGGACAGCACACCGGGGAGCTGTTTTTT
TRBD2,TRBV29-1,many,TRBJ2-2,CSGGDLAGVTGELFF,TGCAGCGGAGGAGATCTAGCGGGAGTTACCGGGGAGCTGTTTTTT
TRBD2,TRBV10-2,.,TRBJ2-5,CASAGGPWETQYF,TGCGCCAGCGCGGGAGGGCCTTGGGAGACCCAGTACTTC
.,TRBV7-9,few,TRBJ2-3,CASSLASADTQYF,TGTGCCAGCAGCTTAGCATCAGCGGATACGCAGTATTTT
TRBD2,TRBV2,few,TRBJ2-3,CASRRLASTDTQYF,TGTGCCAGCCGTAGACTAGCGAGCACAGATACGCAGTATTTT